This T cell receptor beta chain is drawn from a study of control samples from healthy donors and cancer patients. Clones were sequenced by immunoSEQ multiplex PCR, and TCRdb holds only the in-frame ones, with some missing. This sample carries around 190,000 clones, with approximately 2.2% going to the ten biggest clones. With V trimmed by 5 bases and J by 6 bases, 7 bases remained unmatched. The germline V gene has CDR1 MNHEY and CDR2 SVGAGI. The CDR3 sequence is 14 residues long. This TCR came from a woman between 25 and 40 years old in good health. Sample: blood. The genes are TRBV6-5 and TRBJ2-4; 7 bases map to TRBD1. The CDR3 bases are TGTGCCAGCAGTCTTAGGACAGGTTTAAACATTCAGTACTTC. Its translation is CASSLRTGLNIQYF.